Described below is a single T cell receptor (beta chain) sequence and its context. This receptor's antigen is unknown. No per-base quality is available; no much larger clone lies one base away. TCR alpha and beta CDR3 regions were amplified with the iRepertoire nested amplicon-rescue multiplex PCR (arm-PCR) platform from RNA. The input for one-step reverse transcription and amplification was about 95-450 ng of either tissue mRNA or PBMC total RNA. After bead purification, a secondary multiplex PCR added Illumina adapters, and libraries were gel-purified between 200 and 400 bp. Demultiplexing relied on internal 6-nucleotide barcodes carried by the libraries. Sequencing of libraries was performed on an Illumina MiSeq with 2x220 or 2x250 nucleotide paired-end reads. On the study's bioinformatics: FLASH 1.2.11 was used to merge paired reads, and BWA-MEM then aligned the reads to the GRCh37 human genome before TRA and TRB reads were extracted. For V and J assignment, an IMGT-derived reference of cassette sequences and CDR3 motifs that included pseudogenes was used. Reads were translated in three frames, and productive CDR3s were defined by a C…FGXG motif without stop codons. Clonotypes were defined as unique combinations of V-J cassette pair and CDR3 amino acid sequence. Reads were filtered by Hamming distance, with the threshold set by the sequence error rate of each sample in mapped regions. TCRdb passed the public sequencing reads through fastp at Q25 and MiXCR, retaining productive beta sequences. Records with the same CDR3 protein are collapsed into one entry carrying the most frequent genes and DNA. The V and J calls here are based on TCRdb, not the publication. Across this sample there are roughly 350,000 distinct CDR3 sequences, with roughly two fifths seen only once. Clones ranked in the top ten supply about 12% of the sample.

This sample was taken from a study of glioma-infiltrating T cells (dated by TCRdb to about 2016). Background on the whole study: Low-grade gliomas were WHO grade II oligodendrogliomas or astrocytomas, and glioblastomas were WHO grade IV tumors sampled at initial rather than recurrent diagnosis. Dexamethasone was administered to glioma patients for six or fewer days before surgery. For blood libraries, the target was about 4.5- to 11-fold sequencing coverage of approximately 1 million peripheral T cells. Glioma tissue, non-neoplastic brain tissue and matched peripheral blood mononuclear cells were used as sources from which TCR alpha- and beta-chain repertoires were sequenced. To measure divergence between tissue and blood T-cell populations, each tissue-infiltrating repertoire was compared with the peripheral blood repertoire of the same patient. Three low-grade glioma patients, about 8 primary glioblastoma patients, and three non-glioma patients who contributed non-neoplastic brain tissue made up the paired cohort. What the study reported, not specific to this receptor: Tissue and blood shared very few CDR3 sequences, a result attributed to high CDR3 diversity and limited sampling. A signature set of shared blood CDR3 motifs marked patients with low tissue-blood divergence and was depleted in highly divergent patients. Group comparisons rested on small numbers: three non-neoplastic, three low-grade glioma and several glioblastoma patients. VJ-independent divergence between tissue and blood was lower than expected in non-neoplastic patients but higher than expected in all gliomas, particularly low-grade gliomas.

Immediately after resection, surgical brain or tumor specimens were cryofrozen in liquid nitrogen, with peripheral blood cells collected concurrently. V and J lose 6 bases and 7 bases, and a span of 13 bases separates them. The germline V gene (reference sequence) provides CDR1 GTSNPN and CDR2 SVGIG. The CDR3 covers 11 residues, taking in both the cysteine and the phenylalanine. Solely the CDR3 DNA is kept, with 33 bases framed from the first base. The TCR comes from a human donor with low-grade glioma or glioblastoma, undergoing nonglioma brain surgery, or in good health (not recorded which). The sequence links TRBV30 to TRBJ2-7; confidence is insufficient to name the D gene. Sample: glioma tissue, nonneoplastic brain tissue, or PBMCs (not recorded which). The CDR3 region reads CACLESGEQYF. The nucleotide sequence reads TGTGCCTGCCTCGAAAGTGGAGAGCAGTACTTC.